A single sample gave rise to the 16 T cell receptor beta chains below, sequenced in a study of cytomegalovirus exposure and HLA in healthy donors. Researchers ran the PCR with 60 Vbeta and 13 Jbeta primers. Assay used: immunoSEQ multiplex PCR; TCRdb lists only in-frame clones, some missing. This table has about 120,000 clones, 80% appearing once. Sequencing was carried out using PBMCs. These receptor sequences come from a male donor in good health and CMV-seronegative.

The DNA of the CDR3 is TGTGCCAGCAGCCCAGAGGGTAGCGAGCCCTACGAGCAGTACTTC. Encoded protein: CASSPEGSEPYEQYF. The genes are TRBV4-2 and TRBJ2-7; a weak D match, TRBD2 (5 bases). Trimming removed 4 bases at V and 2 bases at J, with 15 bases between. In germline, CDR1 is LGHNA, CDR2 YNFKEQ. The CDR3 runs to 15 residues.

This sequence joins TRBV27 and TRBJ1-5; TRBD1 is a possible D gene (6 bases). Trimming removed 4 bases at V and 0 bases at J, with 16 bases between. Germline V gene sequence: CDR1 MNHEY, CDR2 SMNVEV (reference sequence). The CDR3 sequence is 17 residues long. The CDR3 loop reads CASSSLLQGSSNQPQHF. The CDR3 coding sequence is TGTGCCAGCAGTTCCCTCCTACAGGGAAGTAGCAATCAGCCCCAGCATTTT.

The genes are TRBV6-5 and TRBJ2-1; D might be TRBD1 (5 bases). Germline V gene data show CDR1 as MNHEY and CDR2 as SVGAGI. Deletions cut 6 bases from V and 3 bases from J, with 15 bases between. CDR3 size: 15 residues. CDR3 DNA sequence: TGTGCCAGCAGCCCCCGAGCCAGGGACTACAATGAGCAGTTCTTC. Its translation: CASSPRARDYNEQFF.

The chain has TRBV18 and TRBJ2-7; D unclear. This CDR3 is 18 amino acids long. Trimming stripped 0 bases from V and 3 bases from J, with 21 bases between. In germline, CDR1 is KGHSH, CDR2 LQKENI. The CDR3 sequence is CASSPPLALRKQLYEQYF. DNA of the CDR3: TGTGCCAGCTCACCACCGCTTGCCTTAAGAAAACAGCTCTACGAGCAGTACTTC.

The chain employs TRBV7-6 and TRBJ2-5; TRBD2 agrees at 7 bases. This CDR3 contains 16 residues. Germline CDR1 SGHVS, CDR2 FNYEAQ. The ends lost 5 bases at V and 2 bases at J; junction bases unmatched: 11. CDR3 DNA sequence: TGTGCCAGCAGCCTGAGATCGGGGAGGGCACAAGAGACCCAGTACTTC. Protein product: CASSLRSGRAQETQYF.

The CDR3 sequence: CASSQSSSAKSYNEQFF. DNA for the CDR3: TGCGCCAGCAGCCAATCGTCAAGCGCAAAGTCCTACAATGAGCAGTTCTTC. This sequence joins TRBV4-1 and TRBJ2-1; D not resolved. Germline V gene data show CDR1 as MGHRA and CDR2 as YSYEKL. V gave up 2 bases and J gave up 1 base, with 15 bases separating them. The CDR3 covers 17 residues.

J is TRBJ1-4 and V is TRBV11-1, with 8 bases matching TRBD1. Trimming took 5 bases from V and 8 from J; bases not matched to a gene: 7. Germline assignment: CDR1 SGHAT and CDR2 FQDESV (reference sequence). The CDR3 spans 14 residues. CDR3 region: CASSPDRGREKLFF. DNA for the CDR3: TGTGCCAGCAGCCCTGACAGGGGTCGAGAAAAACTGTTTTTT.

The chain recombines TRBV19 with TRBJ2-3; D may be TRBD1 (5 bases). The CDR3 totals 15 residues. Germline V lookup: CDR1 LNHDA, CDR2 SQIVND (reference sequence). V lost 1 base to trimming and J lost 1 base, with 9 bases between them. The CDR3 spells CASSIGEGGTDTQYF. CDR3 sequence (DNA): TGTGCCAGTAGTATAGGTGAAGGGGGCACAGATACGCAGTATTTT.

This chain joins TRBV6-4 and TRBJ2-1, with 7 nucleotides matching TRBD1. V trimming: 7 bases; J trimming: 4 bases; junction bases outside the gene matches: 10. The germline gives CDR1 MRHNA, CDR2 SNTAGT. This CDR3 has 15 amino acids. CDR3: CASKEQGWLYNEQFF. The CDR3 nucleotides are TGTGCCAGCAAAGAACAGGGGTGGCTATACAATGAGCAGTTCTTC.

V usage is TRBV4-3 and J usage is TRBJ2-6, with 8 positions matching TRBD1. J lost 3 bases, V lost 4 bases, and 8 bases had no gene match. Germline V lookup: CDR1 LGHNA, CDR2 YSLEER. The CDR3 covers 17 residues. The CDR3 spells CASSPDRDPGGANVLTF. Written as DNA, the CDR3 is TGCGCCAGCAGCCCGGACAGGGATCCAGGTGGGGCCAACGTCCTGACTTTC.

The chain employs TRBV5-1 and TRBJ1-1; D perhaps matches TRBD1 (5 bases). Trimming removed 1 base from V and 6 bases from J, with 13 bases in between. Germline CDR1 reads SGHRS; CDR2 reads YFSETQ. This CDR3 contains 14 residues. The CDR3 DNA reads TGCGCCAGCAGCTTGTTGCAGGGAGGGGCTGAAGCTTTCTTT. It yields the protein CASSLLQGGAEAFF.

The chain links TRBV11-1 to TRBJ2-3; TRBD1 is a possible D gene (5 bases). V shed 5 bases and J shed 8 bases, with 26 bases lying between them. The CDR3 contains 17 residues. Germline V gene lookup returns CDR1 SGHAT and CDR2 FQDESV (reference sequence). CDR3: CASSPPGREGLGATQYF. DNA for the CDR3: TGTGCCAGCAGCCCCCCGGGCAGGGAAGGTTTAGGAGCTACGCAGTATTTT.

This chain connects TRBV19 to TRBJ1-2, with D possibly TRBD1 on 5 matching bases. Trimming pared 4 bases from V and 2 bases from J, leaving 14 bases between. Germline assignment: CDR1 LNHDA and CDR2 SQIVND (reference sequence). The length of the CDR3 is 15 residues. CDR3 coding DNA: TGTGCCAGTAGTAAAACCAGCGACAGCAACTATGGCTACACCTTC. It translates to CASSKTSDSNYGYTF.

The CDR3 spells CASSPLGGGITNYGYTF. CDR3 coding DNA: TGCGCCAGCAGCCCGCTAGGGGGAGGGATTACTAACTATGGCTACACCTTC. The V call is TRBV5-1, the J call TRBJ1-2; possible D gene TRBD1, 6 bases. The CDR3 covers 17 residues. With 4 bases removed from V and 0 bases from J, the gap between germline ends came to 19 bases. Germline CDR1 reads SGHRS; CDR2 reads YFSETQ.

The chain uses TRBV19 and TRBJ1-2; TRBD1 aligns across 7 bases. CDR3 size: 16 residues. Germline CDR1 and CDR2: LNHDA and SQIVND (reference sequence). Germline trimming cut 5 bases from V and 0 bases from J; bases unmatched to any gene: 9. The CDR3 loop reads CASSRPGTEANYGYTF. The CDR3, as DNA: TGTGCCAGTAGTCGGCCAGGGACAGAAGCTAACTATGGCTACACCTTC. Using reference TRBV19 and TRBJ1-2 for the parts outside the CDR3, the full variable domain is DGGITQSPKYLFRKEGQNVTLSCEQNLNHDAMYWYRQDPGQGLRLIYYSQIVNDFQKGDIAEGYSVSREKKESFPLTVTSAQKNPTAFYLCASSRPGTEANYGYTFGSGTRLTVV.

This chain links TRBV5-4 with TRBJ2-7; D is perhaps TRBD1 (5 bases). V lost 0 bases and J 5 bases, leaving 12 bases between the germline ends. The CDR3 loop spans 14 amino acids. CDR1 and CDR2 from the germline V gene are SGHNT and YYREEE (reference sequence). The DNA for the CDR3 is TGTGCCAGCAGCTTGGACAGGACACCCCACGAGCAGTACTTC. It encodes CASSLDRTPHEQYF.